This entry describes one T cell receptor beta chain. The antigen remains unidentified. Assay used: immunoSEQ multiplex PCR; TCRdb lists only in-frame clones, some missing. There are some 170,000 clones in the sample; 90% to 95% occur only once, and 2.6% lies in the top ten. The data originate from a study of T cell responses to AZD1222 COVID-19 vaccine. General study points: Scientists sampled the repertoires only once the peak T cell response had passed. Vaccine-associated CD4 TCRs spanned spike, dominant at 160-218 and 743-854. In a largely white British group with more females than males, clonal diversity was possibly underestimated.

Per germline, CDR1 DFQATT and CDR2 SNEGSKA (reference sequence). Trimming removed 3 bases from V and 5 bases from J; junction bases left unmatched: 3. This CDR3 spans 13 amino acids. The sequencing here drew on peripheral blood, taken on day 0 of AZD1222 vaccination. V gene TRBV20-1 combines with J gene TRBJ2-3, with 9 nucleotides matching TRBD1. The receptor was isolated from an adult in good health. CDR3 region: CSASPGQGDTQYF. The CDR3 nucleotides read TGCAGTGCTAGTCCGGGACAGGGAGATACGCAGTATTTT.